This T cell receptor beta chain was captured by sequencing in a study of T cell responses to AZD1222 COVID-19 vaccine. The germline gives CDR1 SGHDT, CDR2 YYEEEE. The CDR3 runs to 15 residues. V trimming: 2 bases; J trimming: 4 bases; junction bases outside the gene matches: 5. In regard to this clone: Its antigen remains unknown.

Whole-study findings and limits: Spike was spanned by vaccine-associated CD4 TCRs, with dominance at 160-218 and 743-854. The sample set comprised mostly white British donors with more females, and clonal diversity was possibly underestimated. Compared with day 0, the breadth and depth of the Spike-specific TCR repertoire rose significantly after two doses of AZD1222.

Some clones are missing from TCRdb's copy, which holds only in-frame ones; the method was immunoSEQ multiplex PCR. The data show about 160,000 clones, about 91% seen once. Second-dose timings of about 4 or about 12 weeks were pooled. The starting material was peripheral blood, obtained 28 days after the second AZD1222 dose. This rearrangement joins TRBV5-6 to TRBJ1-2, with TRBD1 matching over 10 bases. The TCR was taken from an adult who received the AZD1222 COVID-19 vaccine. DNA of the CDR3: TGTGCCAGCAGCTTAACCGGGACAGGGGTCTATGGCTACACCTTC. It specifies CASSLTGTGVYGYTF.